The TCR beta chain described here comes from a study of CD8+CD57+ T cells in acquired aplastic anemia. Study at large: The DNA of sorted CD4+ and CD8+ cells averaged 3.2 ug.

Trimming left V 5 bases short and J 8 bases short, with 15 bases between. Germline V gene data show CDR1 as SEHNR and CDR2 as FQNEAQ (reference sequence). The length of the CDR3 is 13 residues. Both TCR beta VDJ combination and CDR3 sequence profiling were carried out. Genomic DNA was the template for this profiling. TCRdb re-analysed the reads in MiXCR, keeping a single row per CDR3 protein. The table lists 150,000 to 200,000 distinct CDR3 sequences, 60% to 70% of them singletons. This rearrangement joins TRBV7-9 to TRBJ1-2, with D maybe TRBD1 (5 bases). The sequenced sample was sorted CD4+, CD8+, or CD8+CD57+ T cells (not recorded which) from PBMCs. This TCR was sampled from a human donor in good health. The CDR3 DNA is TGTGCCAGCAGCCGACCCACAGGTCTCGGCTACACCTTC. It codes for CASSRPTGLGYTF.